These 24 T cell receptor beta chains were all obtained from the same sample, sequenced in a study of shared clonotypes between healthy human individuals. Clones were read by immunoSEQ multiplex PCR, and TCRdb kept only the in-frame ones, dropping some. The sample includes approximately 95,000 clones, about two thirds of them seen just once. Sequenced: memory CD8+ T cells sorted from blood. Documented subset: CD45RO+ cells pooled with CCR7-negative TemRA cells. The receptor source for this set is a man aged 25 to 40 in good health.

This sequence joins TRBV7-9 and TRBJ2-7, with D hard to call. The CDR3 loop spans 11 amino acids. Germline CDR1 and CDR2: SEHNR and FQNEAQ (reference sequence). Trimming stripped 1 base from V and 6 bases from J, with 4 bases between. The DNA of the CDR3 is TGTGCCAGCAGCTTAGAACTCGAGCAGTACTTC. This codes for CASSLELEQYF.

This clone was seen a handful of times. The chain recombines TRBV5-1 with TRBJ1-1, with D possibly TRBD1 on 6 matching bases. Germline V CDR1 and CDR2: SGHRS, YFSETQ. This CDR3 contains 14 residues. V was clipped by 3 bases and J by 5 bases, with 14 bases between them. CDR3 nucleotides: TGCGCCAGCAGCTCGCTCACAGGGAAAACTGAAGCTTTCTTT. Translation: CASSSLTGKTEAFF.

This chain joins TRBV19 and TRBJ2-3; 8 positions match TRBD2. This CDR3 region has 14 residues. The germline V gene encodes CDR1 LNHDA and CDR2 SQIVND (reference sequence). Germline trimming cut 1 base from V and 7 bases from J; bases unmatched to any gene: 4. The CDR3 sequence is CASSIAGGAYTQYF. The DNA of the CDR3 is TGTGCCAGTAGTATAGCGGGAGGGGCCTATACGCAGTATTTT.

CDR3 amino acids: CASSRKATYEQYF. DNA for the CDR3: TGTGCCAGTAGTAGGAAGGCAACCTACGAGCAGTACTTC. The V call is TRBV19, the J call TRBJ2-7; D is ambiguous. Germline V gene lookup returns CDR1 LNHDA and CDR2 SQIVND (reference sequence). Between the trimmed V and J ends, which lost 4 bases and 2 bases, there was a span of 9 bases. This CDR3 contains 13 residues.

Written as DNA, the CDR3 is TGTGCCAGCAGCTCTGACAGGGTGATGGGTTATGGCTACACCTTC. Translated: CASSSDRVMGYGYTF. The rearrangement uses TRBV5-5 and TRBJ1-2; TRBD1 matches at 7 bases. J gave up 5 bases and V 3 bases, and 10 bases lay outside the gene matches. The CDR3 length is 15 residues. Germline values: CDR1 SGHKS, CDR2 YYEKEE (reference sequence).

This clone was seen only a few times. This chain connects TRBV5-1 to TRBJ2-3, with D possibly being TRBD2 (5 bases). CDR1 SGHRS and CDR2 YFSETQ come from the germline V gene. V dropped 0 bases and J dropped 0 bases, with 8 bases sitting between them. This CDR3 contains 15 residues. CDR3 loop: CASSLEGGSTDTQYF. The CDR3, as DNA: TGCGCCAGCAGCTTGGAGGGCGGGAGCACAGATACGCAGTATTTT.

This clone was detected once. The V and J genes are TRBV4-1 and TRBJ1-2; D is uncertain. Trimming left V 0 bases short and J 2 bases short, with 7 bases between. From germline, CDR1 is MGHRA and CDR2 YSYEKL. The CDR3 extends over 14 amino acids. The CDR3 sequence: CASSQENSNYGYTF. The CDR3 DNA sequence: TGCGCCAGCAGCCAAGAGAACAGCAACTATGGCTACACCTTC.

For this clone: The sample contains more than one DNA sequence encoding this CDR3. V gene TRBV5-1 combines with J gene TRBJ2-3; D is uncertain. Trimming stripped 2 bases from V and 0 bases from J, with 7 bases between. Germline V gives CDR1 SGHRS, CDR2 YFSETQ. This CDR3 has 14 residues. This CDR3 reads CASSLGQSTDTQYF. CDR3 bases: TGCGCCAGCAGCTTAGGGCAGAGCACAGATACGCAGTATTTT.

This clone occurred once. The chain couples TRBV11-2 to TRBJ2-2; D uncertain. Germline loops: CDR1 SGHAT, CDR2 FQNNGV. CDR3 length: 14 amino acids. V lost 2 bases and J 2 bases, leaving 6 bases between the germline ends. CDR3 DNA sequence: TGTGCCAGCAGCTTATATATCAACACCGGGGAGCTGTTTTTT. Translation: CASSLYINTGELFF. The full variable domain, with the rest looked up from reference TRBV11-2 and TRBJ2-2, is EAGVAQSPRYKIIEKRQSVAFWCNPISGHATLYWYQQILGQGPKLLIQFQNNGVVDDSQLPKDRFSAERLKGVDSTLKIQPAKLEDSAVYLCASSLYINTGELFFGEGSRLTVL.

This CDR3 is CASSLAMGSGDYNEQFF. Written as DNA, the CDR3 is TGTGCCAGCAGCTTAGCGATGGGTAGCGGGGACTACAATGAGCAGTTCTTC. V usage is TRBV7-6 and J usage is TRBJ2-1; 8 nucleotides line up with TRBD2. The CDR3 contains 17 residues. The V gene end was trimmed by 0 bases and the J gene end by 3 bases; junction bases not matched to a gene: 7. CDR1 and CDR2 (germline): SGHVS, FNYEAQ.

The chain employs TRBV7-9 and TRBJ2-5, with TRBD2 as a possible D gene (5 bases). This CDR3 spans 14 amino acids. The V and J ends lost 5 bases and 3 bases respectively, with 13 bases between them. Germline loops: CDR1 SEHNR, CDR2 FQNEAQ (reference sequence). The CDR3: CASSATDGKETQYF. DNA for the CDR3: TGTGCCAGCAGCGCCACGGACGGGAAAGAGACCCAGTACTTC. The full variable domain, in which reference TRBV7-9 and TRBJ2-5 provide the parts outside the CDR3, is DTGVSQNPRHKITKRGQNVTFRCDPISEHNRLYWYRQTLGQGPEFLTYFQNEAQLEKSRLLSDRFSAERPKGSFSTLEIQRTEQGDSAMYLCASSATDGKETQYFGPGTRLLVL.

This sequence joins TRBV6-6 and TRBJ2-5; a possible D gene is TRBD2 (6 bases). V lost 0 bases and J 2 bases, leaving 13 bases between the germline ends. Germline CDR1 and CDR2: MNHNY and SVGAGI (reference sequence). The CDR3 loop spans 16 amino acids. CDR3 DNA: TGTGCCAGCAGTTACTCGAGGGAGGAGGGACAAGAGACCCAGTACTTC. This gives the protein CASSYSREEGQETQYF.

The CDR3 coding sequence is TGTGCCAGCAGCTTCGGGGGAGCAGAAGATACGCAGTATTTT. This sequence encodes CASSFGGAEDTQYF. The rearrangement links TRBV7-9 to TRBJ2-3; the D gene is possibly TRBD2 (6 bases). CDR3 length: 14 residues. V lost 3 bases and J 5 bases, leaving 12 bases between the germline ends. Germline assignment: CDR1 SEHNR and CDR2 FQNEAQ (reference sequence).

The V call is TRBV7-9, the J call TRBJ1-1; TRBD1 is a possible D gene (5 bases). Trimming took off 6 bases at V and 2 bases at J, with 13 bases between the two ends. This CDR3 has 14 residues. Germline V gives CDR1 SEHNR, CDR2 FQNEAQ (reference sequence). The CDR3 DNA is TGTGCCAGCAGACCTATTTGGGACAACACTGAAGCTTTCTTT. Protein sequence: CASRPIWDNTEAFF.

This rearrangement joins TRBV5-1 to TRBJ2-3; D unclear. Trimming removed 7 bases at V and 2 bases at J, with 14 bases between. The germline gives CDR1 SGHRS, CDR2 YFSETQ. This CDR3 comprises 14 residues. This CDR3 reads CASSFPGSTDTQYF. CDR3 DNA: TGCGCCAGCTCCTTCCCAGGTTCCACAGATACGCAGTATTTT. The full variable domain, in which reference TRBV5-1 and TRBJ2-3 provide the parts outside the CDR3, is KAGVTQTPRYLIKTRGQQVTLSCSPISGHRSVSWYQQTPGQGLQFLFEYFSETQRNKGNFPGRFSGRQFSNSRSEMNVSTLELGDSALYLCASSFPGSTDTQYFGPGTRLTVL.

This clone was picked up a small number of times. The genes are TRBV5-6 and TRBJ2-6; tentatively, D is TRBD2 (7 bases). V lost 5 bases and J 2 bases, leaving 17 bases between the germline ends. Germline V gives CDR1 SGHDT, CDR2 YYEEEE. The CDR3 consists of 17 residues. Here the CDR3 reads CASSEPIGGPGANVLTF. The CDR3 DNA follows: TGTGCCAGCAGTGAGCCCATCGGGGGGCCTGGGGCCAACGTCCTGACTTTC. Full variable domain (outside the CDR3, taken from reference TRBV5-6 and TRBJ2-6): DAGVTQSPTHLIKTRGQQVTLRCSPKSGHDTVSWYQQALGQGPQFIFQYYEEEERQRGNFPDRFSGHQFPNYSSELNVNALLLGDSALYLCASSEPIGGPGANVLTFGAGSRLTVL.

This sequence joins TRBV28 and TRBJ2-1; 8 bases fit TRBD2. V gave up 5 bases and J gave up 3 bases; unmatched junction bases: 6. The CDR3 has 15 amino acids. CDR1 and CDR2 (germline): MDHEN, SYDVKM. The CDR3 loop reads CASSITGTSYNEQFF. The CDR3 region has the DNA TGTGCCAGCAGTATAACCGGGACTAGCTACAATGAGCAGTTCTTC.

There are a few counts of this clone. The chain is built from TRBV6-1 and TRBJ2-2; no definite D call. CDR3 length: 15 amino acids. The V end lost 5 bases, the J end lost 4 bases, and 14 bases lay between the germline ends. In germline, CDR1 is MNHNS, CDR2 SASEGT. The CDR3 is CASSSSLDGTGELFF. The CDR3 region has the DNA TGTGCCAGCAGTTCTTCCTTGGATGGCACCGGGGAGCTGTTTTTT.

The rearrangement joins TRBV28 to TRBJ2-7; TRBD2 matches 11 bases. Trimming took 6 bases from V and 4 from J; bases not matched to a gene: 8. This CDR3 is built from 15 residues. Germline CDR1 MDHEN, CDR2 SYDVKM. DNA for the CDR3: TGTGCCAGCAGACAAACGCGGACTAGCGGGTACGAGCAGTACTTC. This encodes CASRQTRTSGYEQYF.

The chain combines TRBV7-9 with TRBJ2-7, with a weak D call TRBD2 (5 bases). The germline V and J ends were trimmed by 1 base and 2 bases, with 9 bases remaining between them. Germline values: CDR1 SEHNR, CDR2 FQNEAQ (reference sequence). This CDR3 is built from 14 residues. The CDR3 sequence is CASSLGLPTYEQYF. The CDR3 bases are TGTGCCAGCAGCTTAGGACTACCGACCTACGAGCAGTACTTC.

The chain couples TRBV13 to TRBJ2-4, with 7 bases that match TRBD2. V lost 5 bases, J lost 2 bases, and 12 bases stayed unmatched. CDR1 PRHDT and CDR2 FYEKMQ come from the germline V gene (reference sequence). This CDR3 spans 17 amino acids. CDR3 protein: CASSPWARGDTKNIQYF. Written as DNA, the CDR3 is TGTGCCAGCAGCCCGTGGGCTCGGGGGGATACCAAAAACATTCAGTACTTC.

About this clone itself: A much bigger clone sits one base away, suggesting this may be a read error. The genes are TRBV2 and TRBJ1-1; D remains unclear. This CDR3 contains 12 residues. V was clipped by 5 bases and J by 0 bases, with 4 bases between them. The germline V gene has CDR1 SNHLY and CDR2 FYNNEI. The CDR3 DNA reads TGTGCCAGCAGTTTCATGAACACTGAAGCTTTCTTT. Amino acid sequence: CASSFMNTEAFF.

The chain links TRBV5-4 to TRBJ2-7; D gene uncertain. This CDR3 contains 15 residues. The ends were cut back, 0 bases at V and 5 bases at J, with 15 bases in the middle. The germline CDR1 and CDR2 sequences are SGHNT and YYREEE (reference sequence). The CDR3 reads CASSLGDQIRHEQYF. Here the CDR3 DNA reads TGTGCCAGCAGCTTGGGCGACCAGATCCGCCACGAGCAGTACTTC.

The CDR3 protein is CASSLASSATSTDTQYF. The DNA of the CDR3 is TGTGCCAGCAGCTTGGCCAGCAGCGCTACTAGCACAGATACGCAGTATTTT. The chain uses TRBV5-4 and TRBJ2-3; D uncertain. The CDR3 has 17 amino acids. The V gene lost 0 bases and the J gene lost 0 bases, with 14 bases spanning the gap. In germline, CDR1 is SGHNT, CDR2 YYREEE (reference sequence).